This T cell receptor beta chain came from a study of control samples from healthy donors and cancer patients. The V end lost 6 bases, the J end lost 5 bases, and 10 bases lay between the germline ends. The CDR3 consists of 12 residues. Germline V lookup: CDR1 WSHSY, CDR2 SAAADI. The assay was immunoSEQ multiplex PCR, and TCRdb's table has in-frame clones only and misses some. The top ten hold approximately 9.8% of the sample, which has about 92,000 clones, roughly 86% seen once. The sequenced material came from blood. The gene calls are TRBV10-2 and TRBJ1-1; D remains unclear. The origin of this receptor is a woman aged 55-75 years in good health. This CDR3 is CASRTAGTEAFF. The CDR3 DNA is TGCGCCAGCAGGACCGCTGGAACTGAAGCTTTCTTT.